Below, 17 T cell receptor beta chains from the same sample are listed, as sequenced in a study of shared clonotypes between healthy human individuals. The method was immunoSEQ multiplex PCR; TCRdb's version includes in-frame clones alone and lacks a portion of them. This sample yields approximately 640,000 clones, of which 90% are seen a single time; about 34% belongs to the top ten. Sequences were obtained from memory CD8+ T cells from PBMCs. Indicated subset: CD45RO+ cells pooled with CCR7-negative TemRA cells. All receptors derive from a man between 18 and 29 years old in good health. Some clones in this sample may be carry-over from other donors' samples.

The chain carries TRBV29-1 and TRBJ1-2, with TRBD1 as a possible D gene (5 bases). The CDR3 has 12 residues. Looked up from germline, CDR1 is SQVTM and CDR2 is ANQGSEA. With 7 bases removed from V and 2 bases from J, the gap between germline ends came to 11 bases. CDR3 sequence reads: CSAGTVNYGYTF. The CDR3 nucleotides are TGCAGCGCCGGGACCGTCAACTATGGCTACACCTTC.

V gene TRBV4-1 combines with J gene TRBJ2-1, with D perhaps matching TRBD2 (5 bases). CDR1 and CDR2 from the germline V gene are MGHRA and YSYEKL. The CDR3 is 12 amino acids. The germline V and J ends were trimmed by 0 bases and 13 bases, with 10 bases remaining between them. The CDR3 bases are TGCGCCAGCAGCCAAGATACGCTAGCCCAGTTCTTC. It specifies CASSQDTLAQFF.

The J gene is TRBJ2-7, the V gene TRBV11-1; 7 bases are a match to TRBD2. The CDR3 extends over 14 amino acids. Unmatched junction bases numbered 4, after V lost 2 bases and J lost 3 bases. Germline V gene sequence: CDR1 SGHAT, CDR2 FQDESV (reference sequence). The CDR3 coding sequence is TGTGCCAGCAGCTTACTCCCTAGCGGCTACGAGCAGTACTTC. Protein product: CASSLLPSGYEQYF.

The J gene is TRBJ2-7, the V gene TRBV6-5; no clear D. Trimming cost V 0 bases and J 3 bases, with 12 bases left between them. The CDR3 totals 15 residues. Per the germline V gene, CDR1 is MNHEY and CDR2 is SVGAGI. The CDR3 DNA follows: TGTGCCAGCAGTTACTCAAGCAGGAGAGGCTACGAGCAGTACTTC. Its protein product is CASSYSSRRGYEQYF.

The chain combines TRBV30 with TRBJ2-1, with TRBD2 matching over 8 bases. Trimming took 5 bases from V and 3 from J; bases not matched to a gene: 6. Germline V CDR1 and CDR2: GTSNPN, SVGIG (reference sequence). The CDR3 contains 14 residues. CDR3 nucleotide sequence: TGTGCCTGGGGTAGGGGGACTAGCTACAATGAGCAGTTCTTC. It is translated as CAWGRGTSYNEQFF.

V and J are TRBV7-3 and TRBJ1-5; maybe TRBD1 (6 bases). CDR3 length: 20 amino acids. Germline values: CDR1 SGHTA, CDR2 FQGTGA. Trimming stripped 5 bases from V and 0 bases from J, with 26 bases between. This CDR3 reads CASSPTGRGGEVVSNQPQHF. The CDR3 nucleotides are TGTGCCAGCAGCCCCACCGGAAGAGGGGGTGAGGTCGTTAGCAATCAGCCCCAGCATTTT. The whole variable domain, filled in from reference TRBV7-3 and TRBJ1-5, reads GAGVSQTPSNKVTEKGKYVELRCDPISGHTALYWYRQSLGQGPEFLIYFQGTGAADDSGLPNDRFFAVRPEGSVSTLKIQRTERGDSAVYLCASSPTGRGGEVVSNQPQHFGDGTRLSIL.

CDR3 region: CASRGWAGGNYEQYF. For the CDR3, the DNA is TGTGCCAGCAGGGGATGGGCAGGGGGGAACTACGAGCAGTACTTC. V usage is TRBV2 and J usage is TRBJ2-7; perhaps TRBD1 as D (7 bases). Trimming took off 6 bases at V and 3 bases at J, with 18 bases between the two ends. There are 15 residues in the CDR3. Germline CDR1 reads SNHLY; CDR2 reads FYNNEI.

This chain uses TRBV10-2 with TRBJ2-1; D remains ambiguous. Germline V lookup: CDR1 WSHSY, CDR2 SAAADI. The CDR3 loop spans 15 amino acids. Trimming left V 3 bases short and J 7 bases short, with 16 bases between. This chain's CDR3 is CASSDGVNLQNEQFF. Written as DNA, the CDR3 is TGCGCCAGCAGTGATGGTGTGAACCTACAGAATGAGCAGTTCTTC.

The chain carries TRBV6-1 and TRBJ2-7, with D hard to call. V lost 7 bases and J lost 4, with 5 bases in between. The CDR3 runs 10 residues. In germline, CDR1 is MNHNS, CDR2 SASEGT. This CDR3 is CASNGYEQYF. The CDR3, as DNA: TGTGCCAGCAATGGATACGAGCAGTACTTC.

The J gene is TRBJ2-7, the V gene TRBV27, with 14 bases lining up with TRBD2. The V and J ends lost 6 bases and 5 bases, in that order; junction bases with no gene match: 6. The CDR3 has 15 amino acids. Germline V gene sequence: CDR1 MNHEY, CDR2 SMNVEV (reference sequence). CDR3 bases: TGTGCCAGCAGATTAGGGACTAGCGGGAGCAACGAGCAGTACTTC. As protein: CASRLGTSGSNEQYF.

A few counts support this clone. This chain uses TRBV27 with TRBJ2-5, with D possibly TRBD2 on 6 matching bases. The J call may be in error: the DNA end matches TRBJ2-7 better. The V gene's germline CDR1 is MNHEY and CDR2 SMNVEV (reference sequence). CDR3 length equals 15 residues. The CDR3 loop is CASSSPREWGYEQYF. In DNA form, the CDR3 reads TGTGCCAGCAGTTCCCCCCGGGAGTGGGGCTACGAGCAGTACTTC.

The V and J genes are TRBV28 and TRBJ2-1; 9 nucleotides line up with TRBD2. With V trimmed by 1 base and J by 6 bases, 10 bases remained unmatched. CDR1 is MDHEN and CDR2 is SYDVKM in the germline V gene. This CDR3 region has 17 residues. CDR3 nucleotides: TGTGCCAGCAGTTTATACGCGGGAGGGCCGTTTCGCAATGAGCAGTTCTTC. Amino acid sequence: CASSLYAGGPFRNEQFF.

The chain couples TRBV10-3 to TRBJ1-1, with 7 nucleotides matching TRBD1. This CDR3 has 18 amino acids. CDR1 and CDR2 from the germline V gene are ENHRY and SYGVKD. V shed 0 bases and J 0 bases; nucleotides not matched to a gene: 10. The CDR3 region is CAISESTAGGTMNTEAFF. Here the CDR3 DNA reads TGTGCCATCAGTGAGTCGACGGCAGGGGGTACTATGAACACTGAAGCTTTCTTT.

V usage is TRBV6-6 and J usage is TRBJ2-7; 9 bases agree with TRBD1. The CDR3 has 11 amino acids. With V trimmed by 11 bases and J by 5 bases, 4 bases remained unmatched. Germline V gene lookup returns CDR1 MNHNY and CDR2 SVGAGI (reference sequence). In DNA, the CDR3 is TGTGCCGGCGGACAGGGGAACGAGCAGTACTTC. As protein: CAGGQGNEQYF.

This rearrangement joins TRBV9 to TRBJ2-7, with a possible D match to TRBD2 (6 bases). Germline V gene data show CDR1 as SGDLS and CDR2 as YYNGEE. This CDR3 comprises 11 residues. V was trimmed by 3 bases and J by 6 bases, leaving 7 bases between them. Here the CDR3 DNA reads TGTGCCAGCAGCGATAGCGGCGAGCAGTACTTC. This encodes CASSDSGEQYF.

CDR3 DNA: TGTGCCAGCAGCCAAGATGAAAGGGCGCATCCTAATGAAAAACTGTTTTTT. It translates to CASSQDERAHPNEKLFF. The rearrangement links TRBV14 to TRBJ1-4; no firm D call. CDR3 length: 17 residues. V was cut by 0 bases and J by 3 bases, with 14 bases left in between. Germline CDR1 is SGHDN and CDR2 is FVKESK.

V and J are TRBV7-8 and TRBJ2-1; 8 nucleotides match TRBD2. Germline V gene sequence: CDR1 SGHVS, CDR2 FQNEAQ. Germline trimming cut 1 base from V and 9 bases from J; bases unmatched to any gene: 8. The CDR3 sequence is 15 residues long. The CDR3 protein is CASSLGAGGGSEQFF. The CDR3 bases are TGTGCCAGCAGCTTAGGGGCGGGAGGAGGATCTGAGCAGTTCTTC.